This record looks at one T cell receptor beta chain sequence and its context. Antigen unknown. Extraction yielded at least 6 micrograms of total RNA per sample. The record originates from a study of blood T cells in healthy people across ages. Study-wide points: Naive CD4+ cell counts and diversity both ran higher in long-lived than in aged donors. Researchers judged that diversity estimates from one million T cells fell short of true values.

Next came a second PCR, run for about 6 to 12 cycles, which used a sample-barcoded 5' primer along with a J-beta primer mix. One entry per CDR3 protein, called by TCRdb with MiXCR from the 5' RACE reads. Here the sample spans some 640,000 distinct CDR3 sequences, 49% being singletons. The CDR3 loop spans 17 amino acids. Trimming removed 4 bases from V and 2 bases from J; junction bases left unmatched: 12. Germline V gene lookup returns CDR1 SGHTA and CDR2 FQGNSA. The TCR was taken from an older woman in good health. Sequencing used blood. The rearrangement uses TRBV7-2 and TRBJ2-3; 7 bases fit TRBD2. The chain's CDR3 is CASSSTPSGANTDTQYF. DNA for the CDR3: TGTGCCAGCAGCTCAACCCCCAGCGGGGCGAACACAGATACGCAGTATTTT.